The next 17 T cell receptor beta chains were all read from a single sample in a study of Graves' ophthalmopathy and Graves' hyperthyroidism. Beta-chain TCR CDR3 regions were amplified from RNA transcripts. A first-round RT-PCR used HTBI primers, followed by a second-round multiplex PCR. TCRdb passed the multiplex PCR reads through MiXCR, listing each CDR3 protein once. This sample has just over 600,000 distinct CDR3 sequences, with 20% to 25% found just once. The sample consisted of peripheral blood. The receptor set was obtained from a young woman with stable Graves' hyperthyroidism. Some clones in this sample may be carry-over from other donors' samples.

This clonotype was observed at least ten times. This chain links TRBV10-1 with TRBJ1-2; the D gene is possibly TRBD1 (6 bases). CDR1 and CDR2 (germline): WNHNN, SYGVQD (reference sequence). The CDR3 extends over 13 amino acids. V lost 5 bases, J lost 3 bases, and 10 bases lay in between. Here the CDR3 DNA reads TGCGCCAGCAGTCCCTGGACAGACTATGGCTACACCTTC. Its translation is CASSPWTDYGYTF.

This clonotype was seen at least ten times. The chain has TRBV29-1 and TRBJ1-2; D may be TRBD1 (5 bases). V dropped 1 base and J dropped 4 bases, with 13 bases sitting between them. The germline V gene has CDR1 SQVTM and CDR2 ANQGSEA. CDR3 length: 14 residues. The CDR3 is CSVEVVGAGYGYTF. CDR3 DNA sequence: TGCAGCGTTGAAGTGGTCGGGGCCGGCTATGGCTACACCTTC.

This clonotype was found many times. The chain recombines TRBV4-1 with TRBJ2-5, with D possibly TRBD1 on 5 matching bases. V lost 4 bases and J lost 1, with 10 bases in between. CDR3 size: 14 residues. Per germline, CDR1 MGHRA and CDR2 YSYEKL. CDR3: CASSLPGAQETQYF. The CDR3 coding sequence is TGCGCCAGCAGCCTCCCTGGGGCCCAAGAGACCCAGTACTTC.

This clonotype was seen at least ten times. The chain is built from TRBV15 and TRBJ1-2, with unresolved D. Looked up from germline, CDR1 is LNHNV and CDR2 is YYDKDF (reference sequence). V lost 2 bases and J 0 bases, leaving 7 bases between the germline ends. The CDR3 runs to 14 residues. This CDR3 is CATSRSRANYGYTF. CDR3 coding DNA: TGTGCCACCAGCAGATCCCGGGCTAACTATGGCTACACCTTC.

Regarding this clonotype: A much larger clonotype is one base distant, so this may be a read error. The conserved phenylalanine or tryptophan is not found at the CDR3 terminus, so this likely reflects a read error. The chain is built from TRBV7-2 and TRBJ1-2; TRBD1 is a possible D gene (5 bases). This CDR3 spans 14 amino acids. From germline, CDR1 is SGHTA and CDR2 FQGNSA. Trimming took 4 bases from V and 5 from J, leaving 14 bases between them. The CDR3 reads CASSSSGGIYGYTV. CDR3 sequence (DNA): TGTGCCAGCAGCTCCAGTGGGGGTATTTATGGCTACACCGTC.

The table lists this clonotype with a few counts. Written as DNA, the CDR3 is TGTGCCAGCAGTCAAAGACTAGCGGGAGGGGACGAGCAGTACTTC. The encoded protein is CASSQRLAGGDEQYF. The chain couples TRBV6-1 to TRBJ2-7; 14 bases fit TRBD2. The CDR3 is 15 residues long. Germline values: CDR1 MNHNS, CDR2 SASEGT. The ends lost 5 bases at V and 5 bases at J; junction bases unmatched: 5.

This clonotype was counted only a few times. This sequence joins TRBV13 and TRBJ2-2, with a tentative D call TRBD2 (5 bases). CDR3 size: 14 residues. Germline V lookup: CDR1 PRHDT, CDR2 FYEKMQ (reference sequence). The V and J ends lost 2 bases and 5 bases respectively, with 9 bases between them. The CDR3 loop is CASSLLARTGELFF. The CDR3 region has the DNA TGTGCCAGCAGCTTACTAGCCCGGACCGGGGAGCTGTTTTTT.

In this sample, this clonotype turned up many times. The chain employs TRBV6-1 and TRBJ2-2, with D hard to call. CDR3 length equals 14 residues. Germline lookup yields CDR1 MNHNS and CDR2 SASEGT. V was trimmed by 4 bases and J by 7 bases, leaving 13 bases between them. CDR3 DNA sequence: TGTGCCAGCAGTGCAGGAATTGTGAACGGGGAGCTGTTTTTT. Its translation is CASSAGIVNGELFF.

This sequence joins TRBV3-1 and TRBJ2-2; 8 bases are shared with TRBD2. Germline assignment: CDR1 LGHDT and CDR2 YNNKEL (reference sequence). Trimming cost V 4 bases and J 5 bases; bases outside gene matches: 9. CDR3 length equals 16 residues. The CDR3 is CASSRTSGGGTGELFF. The DNA for the CDR3 is TGTGCCAGCAGCCGCACTAGCGGAGGGGGGACCGGGGAGCTGTTTTTT.

This clonotype was recorded at least ten times. CDR3: CASSFKGMGEQYF. The CDR3 nucleotides are TGTGCCAGCAGTTTTAAAGGGATGGGAGAGCAGTACTTC. The chain is built from TRBV12-3 or TRBV12-4 and TRBJ2-7; D unclear. This CDR3 has 13 amino acids. Deletions cut 3 bases from V and 7 bases from J, with 13 bases between.

The V call is TRBV11-2, the J call TRBJ1-2; D remains unclear. The ends were cut back, 7 bases at V and 4 bases at J, with 19 bases in the middle. The V gene's germline CDR1 is SGHAT and CDR2 FQNNGV. The CDR3 is 15 residues long. In DNA form, the CDR3 reads TGTGCCAGCATCCGAGCCGGGTCGAACCTCTATGGCTACACCTTC. Translation: CASIRAGSNLYGYTF.

This clonotype was observed many times. The chain links TRBV6-5 to TRBJ2-2; D is uncertain. V was pared by 0 bases and J by 11 bases, with 7 bases between. The length of the CDR3 is 12 residues. Per the germline V gene, CDR1 is MNHEY and CDR2 is SVGAGI. CDR3 region: CASSYSPGELFF. The CDR3 coding sequence is TGTGCCAGCAGTTACTCCCCGGGCGAGCTGTTTTTT.

The sample holds many counts of this clonotype. This may stem from a read error, because a much larger clone lies one nucleotide away. The V gene is TRBV20-1, the J gene TRBJ2-7; TRBD2 aligns across 10 bases. The germline gives CDR1 DFQATT, CDR2 SNEGSKA (reference sequence). The CDR3 spans 14 residues. CDR3 in DNA: TGCGGTGCTAGAGGGACTAGCGTTTGGTACGAGCAGTACTTC. Protein product: CGARGTSVWYEQYF.

This clonotype was counted between two and nine times. The V and J genes are TRBV5-5 and TRBJ2-2, with 7 nucleotides matching TRBD1. After removal of 3 bases from V and 3 bases from J, the junction contained 2 bases not matched to a gene. CDR1 and CDR2 (germline): SGHKS, YYEKEE (reference sequence). This CDR3 is built from 14 residues. CDR3 protein: CASSWGTDTGELFF. As DNA, the CDR3 is TGTGCCAGCAGCTGGGGGACAGACACCGGGGAGCTGTTTTTT.

This clonotype was counted ten times or more. The J gene is TRBJ2-5, the V gene TRBV6-5, with 9 bases matching TRBD1. The length of the CDR3 is 15 residues. Germline-derived CDR1 and CDR2 are MNHEY and SVGAGI. The J segment lost 7 bases and the V segment lost 2 bases, leaving 8 bases of the junction unmatched. The CDR3 coding sequence is TGTGCCAGCAGTTACCCGGGACAGGGAGTAGGGACCCAGTACTTC. Its translation: CASSYPGQGVGTQYF.

Of note for this clonotype: A much larger clonotype is one base distant, so this may be a read error. The chain employs TRBV10-3 and TRBJ1-1; D is perhaps TRBD1 (5 bases). Germline V CDR1 and CDR2: ENHRY, SYGVKD. This CDR3 is 12 amino acids long. CDR3 sequence reads: CAISPGGTESFF. CDR3 DNA sequence: TGTGCCATCAGTCCTGGGGGTACTGAATCTTTCTTT.

This clonotype has ten or more counts. The chain combines TRBV20-1 with TRBJ2-7, with a tentative D call TRBD1 (6 bases). Germline V gene sequence: CDR1 DFQATT, CDR2 SNEGSKA (reference sequence). CDR3 length: 12 residues. With 4 bases removed from V and 2 bases from J, the gap between germline ends came to 9 bases. DNA for the CDR3: TGCAGTGCTAACAGGGAGACCTACGAGCAGTACTTC. Translated, it gives CSANRETYEQYF.